A single sample is the source of the 19 T cell receptor beta chains below, sequenced in a study of T-cell reconstitution after alpha-beta-depleted transplantation in children. Unique molecular identifiers were used in preparing the TCRbeta library. In TCRdb, the PCR reads were re-called with MiXCR into one record per CDR3 protein. The sample records about 420,000 distinct CDR3 sequences, approximately 11% being singletons. Sample: PBMCs from the stem cell graft donor, taken from the stem cell graft. The receptors were gathered from a human donor who donated a stem cell graft to a child with acute myeloid leukemia.

The chain links TRBV29-1 to TRBJ2-2; TRBD2 aligns across 8 bases. CDR1 and CDR2 (germline): SQVTM, ANQGSEA. V lost 1 base and J lost 7; bases outside the gene matches: 8. The CDR3 length is 15 residues. The CDR3 protein is CSVEGLAGGLGELFF. The CDR3 nucleotides read TGCAGCGTTGAAGGTCTCGCGGGGGGCCTCGGGGAGCTGTTTTTT.

This clonotype has a handful of counts. The chain recombines TRBV2 with TRBJ2-1; 9 nucleotides align to TRBD2. Per the germline V gene, CDR1 is SNHLY and CDR2 is FYNNEI. Trimming at V came to 3 bases and at J to 4 bases, leaving 22 bases not matched to a gene. CDR3 length: 21 residues. CDR3 sequence: CASSERPSGDRPPGSYNEQFF. The CDR3 DNA is TGTGCCAGCAGTGAGCGGCCTAGCGGGGACCGACCTCCAGGGTCTTACAATGAGCAGTTCTTC.

This clonotype was detected many times. V gene TRBV5-4 combines with J gene TRBJ2-7; 12 nucleotides match TRBD2. Germline loops: CDR1 SGHNT, CDR2 YYREEE (reference sequence). Losses at the gene ends were 0 bases for V and 3 bases for J; bases not matched to a gene: 1. This CDR3 region has 15 residues. In DNA form, the CDR3 reads TGTGCCAGCAGCTTGGGGACTAGCGGGATCTACGAGCAGTACTTC. Amino acids: CASSLGTSGIYEQYF.

In its sample, this clonotype was seen many times. The rearrangement links TRBV7-2 to TRBJ2-5; TRBD2 aligns across 7 bases. The junction had 6 bases not matched to a gene; V was cut back by 4 bases and J by 4 bases. The CDR3 loop spans 14 amino acids. The germline CDR1 and CDR2 sequences are SGHTA and FQGNSA. The CDR3 loop reads CASSWTRSGETQYF. The CDR3 bases are TGTGCCAGCAGCTGGACTAGATCGGGAGAGACCCAGTACTTC.

This clonotype occurred a few times. This sequence joins TRBV6-2 or TRBV6-3 and TRBJ1-5, with D possibly TRBD1 on 5 matching bases. This CDR3 is built from 13 residues. Trimming shortened V by 7 bases and J by 10 bases, and 17 bases separated the two germline ends. Germline values: CDR1 MNHEY, CDR2 SVGEGT. The CDR3 DNA is TGTGCCAGCAAGGGACCGGGTTTAACACCCCAGCATTTT. This sequence encodes CASKGPGLTPQHF.

Ten or more counts support this clonotype. The chain couples TRBV29-1 to TRBJ1-2; a possible D gene is TRBD1 (5 bases). This CDR3 is built from 15 residues. The germline gives CDR1 SQVTM, CDR2 ANQGSEA. V was clipped by 6 bases and J by 8 bases, with 25 bases between them. As DNA, the CDR3 is TGCAGCGTGATTGGGGTCGGGACGGATACCTGGGGCTACACCTTC. Protein sequence: CSVIGVGTDTWGYTF.

There are a few counts of this clonotype. The chain carries TRBV11-2 and TRBJ2-2, with 7 bases fitting TRBD2. The CDR3 is 17 residues long. Losses at the gene ends were 1 base for V and 6 bases for J; bases not matched to a gene: 11. The germline CDR1 and CDR2 sequences are SGHAT and FQNNGV. CDR3 protein: CASSLVVGEGLAGELFF. In nucleotides, the CDR3 is TGTGCCAGCAGCTTAGTTGTTGGGGAGGGGCTGGCCGGGGAGCTGTTTTTT.

This sequence joins TRBV6-1 and TRBJ1-3, with D possibly matching TRBD1 (6 bases). The V end was cut by 2 bases, the J end by 0 bases, with 14 bases between. CDR3 size: 17 residues. The V gene's germline CDR1 is MNHNS and CDR2 SASEGT. Written as DNA, the CDR3 is TGTGCCAGCAGTGAAAGGGTACAGGGCTACTCTGGAAACACCATATATTTT. It is translated as CASSERVQGYSGNTIYF.

This clonotype was recorded many times. The chain is built from TRBV5-1 and TRBJ2-7; D tentatively fits TRBD1 or TRBD2 (5 bases each). There are 16 residues in the CDR3. CDR1 is SGHRS and CDR2 is YFSETQ in the germline V gene. The V end lost 0 bases, the J end lost 2 bases, and 15 bases lay between the germline ends. The CDR3 DNA follows: TGCGCCAGCAGCTTGGGCCGGGACGGTCCCCCCTACGAGCAGTACTTC. Amino acids: CASSLGRDGPPYEQYF.

This clonotype was seen at least ten times. J is TRBJ2-1 and V is TRBV6-2 or TRBV6-3; D is uncertain. V gave up 10 bases and J gave up 9 bases, with 7 bases separating them. Per the germline V gene, CDR1 is MNHEY and CDR2 is SVGEGT. This CDR3 comprises 9 residues. The CDR3 region is CATGPEQFF. The CDR3 nucleotides read TGTGCCACCGGGCCTGAGCAGTTCTTC.

This clonotype appeared a few times. J is TRBJ1-1 and V is TRBV29-1; D gene unclear. The CDR3 spans 13 residues. Germline V lookup: CDR1 SQVTM, CDR2 ANQGSEA. Trimming shortened V by 0 bases and J by 3 bases, and 8 bases separated the two germline ends. CDR3 nucleotide sequence: TGCAGCGTTGAAGAGGAACTACACACTGAAGCTTTCTTT. This encodes CSVEEELHTEAFF.

The V call is TRBV7-8, the J call TRBJ2-7; 12 nucleotides line up with TRBD1. Germline lookup yields CDR1 SGHVS and CDR2 FQNEAQ. The CDR3 sequence is 15 residues long. V dropped 5 bases and J dropped 3; count of bases not matched to a gene: 5. The CDR3 region is CASSVGTGGGYEQYF. Here the CDR3 DNA reads TGTGCCAGCAGCGTAGGGACAGGGGGCGGCTACGAGCAGTACTTC.

This clonotype came up a few times. The chain carries TRBV5-4 and TRBJ2-1; D not certain. There are 17 residues in the CDR3. Germline lookup yields CDR1 SGHNT and CDR2 YYREEE (reference sequence). The V end lost 0 bases, the J end lost 0 bases, and 13 bases lay between the germline ends. This chain's CDR3 is CASSLGLPGSSYNEQFF. The DNA for the CDR3 is TGTGCCAGCAGCTTGGGTCTTCCCGGCAGCTCCTACAATGAGCAGTTCTTC.

This clonotype was observed a few times. CDR3 in amino acids: CASSGGASAVFNEQFF. CDR3 DNA sequence: TGCGCCAGCAGCGGCGGGGCTAGCGCGGTCTTCAATGAGCAGTTCTTC. The rearrangement links TRBV4-1 to TRBJ2-1; a possible D gene is TRBD2 (6 bases). The CDR3 is 16 amino acids. V was trimmed by 5 bases and J by 6 bases, leaving 20 bases between them. Germline values: CDR1 MGHRA, CDR2 YSYEKL.

This clonotype was counted a few times. The J gene is TRBJ2-5, the V gene TRBV7-9; no definite D call. V was cut by 5 bases and J by 6 bases, with 16 bases left in between. The CDR3 spans 14 residues. Germline lookup yields CDR1 SEHNR and CDR2 FQNEAQ (reference sequence). Written as DNA, the CDR3 is TGTGCCAGCAGCCCACCAAGCTACATCCAGACCCAGTACTTC. It translates to CASSPPSYIQTQYF.

J is TRBJ2-3 and V is TRBV29-1; D is unclear. V lost 6 bases to trimming and J lost 6 bases, with 16 bases between them. Germline V gene lookup returns CDR1 SQVTM and CDR2 ANQGSEA. This CDR3 has 13 amino acids. Here the CDR3 reads CSVPVGRLDTQYF. In DNA form, the CDR3 reads TGCAGCGTCCCCGTGGGCCGATTGGATACGCAGTATTTT.

The rearrangement joins TRBV12-5 to TRBJ2-5; D is unclear. There are 15 residues in the CDR3. The V end lost 3 bases, the J end lost 4 bases, and 15 bases lay between the germline ends. The germline V gene has CDR1 LGHNT and CDR2 FRNRAP. The CDR3 DNA reads as TGTGCTAGTGGTTTCTGGCTGGGCGGTGGAGAGACCCAGTACTTC. It yields the protein CASGFWLGGGETQYF.

This clonotype was found a few times. V is TRBV6-2 or TRBV6-3 and J is TRBJ2-7, with 9 bases lining up with TRBD2. The CDR3 runs to 17 residues. J gave up 1 base and V 2 bases, and 9 bases lay outside the gene matches. Germline V gene sequence: CDR1 MNHEY, CDR2 SVGEGT. The chain's CDR3 is CASSYEFLLAGSYEQYF. CDR3 DNA sequence: TGTGCCAGCAGTTACGAGTTCCTCCTAGCGGGATCCTACGAGCAGTACTTC.

The table lists this clonotype with a few counts. This chain connects TRBV6-2 or TRBV6-3 to TRBJ1-5; D may be TRBD1 (5 bases). The CDR3 consists of 18 residues. In germline, CDR1 is MNHEY, CDR2 SVGEGT. V was shortened by 6 bases and J by 4 bases, with 25 bases between the two germline ends. The CDR3 sequence is CASRNSFGTFRPNQPQHF. CDR3 DNA sequence: TGTGCCAGCAGGAACTCCTTTGGGACTTTCCGTCCTAATCAGCCCCAGCATTTT.